The rows below give T cell receptor beta chains drawn from one sample of a study of identical twins. One entry per CDR3 protein results from TCRdb running MiXCR on the 5' RACE reads. The sample has hundreds of thousands of distinct CDR3 sequences, 8% to 9% seen once. The same sample was also studied in work on yellow fever vaccine responses in identical twins.

Source material: PBMCs. The receptors stem from a woman aged 18-30 years in good health. The CDR3 runs from the conserved cysteine through the conserved F or W. Fields, in order: V gene, J gene, clone size, D gene, CDR3 DNA, CDR3 protein. D genes are given only for firm matches. Only part of the rows carry a size: once, few, many, or a class if the clone is expanded.

TRBV6-2/TRBV6-3	TRBJ1-5	NA	NA	TGTGCCAGCAGTTACTCTCTTAGGTCCCCCGGTAGCAATCAGCCCCAGCATTTT	CASSYSLRSPGSNQPQHF
TRBV11-2	TRBJ2-1	many	NA	TGTGCCAGCGCACGGGGGAGCTCCTACAATGAGCAGTTCTTC	CASARGSSYNEQFF
TRBV10-3	TRBJ2-3	NA	NA	TGTGCCATCAGTTGGGGGAATGTTGGTACAGATACGCAGTATTTT	CAISWGNVGTDTQYF
TRBV19	TRBJ1-6	few	TRBD1	TGTGCCAGTAGTATCGGACAGGGGGCAAATTCACCCCTCCACTTT	CASSIGQGANSPLHF
TRBV4-1	TRBJ2-7	many	NA	TGCGCCAGCAGCCAAGAGGGCTTCTACGAGCAGTACTTC	CASSQEGFYEQYF
TRBV7-9	TRBJ2-3	NA	TRBD2	TGTGCCAGCAGCCCGGGACTAGCGGGGCTGTCAGATACGCAGTATTTT	CASSPGLAGLSDTQYF
TRBV20-1	TRBJ2-1	few	NA	TGCAGTGCTAGCCCCATGGAGGGAGAAATCTACAATGAGCAGTTCTTC	CSASPMEGEIYNEQFF
TRBV4-3	TRBJ2-1	few	TRBD2	TGCGCCAGCAGCCAAGACCGGGGGAGGGCCTTTGAGCAGTTCTTC	CASSQDRGRAFEQFF
TRBV2	TRBJ2-1	NA	NA	TGTGCCAGCAGTGAGGAGGGTATCGGAGAGCAGTTCTTC	CASSEEGIGEQFF
TRBV5-1	TRBJ2-1	NA	NA	TGCGCCAGCAGCTTGGCTTCACAGGCAATGAGTGAGCAGTTCTTC	CASSLASQAMSEQFF
TRBV28	TRBJ1-6	few	TRBD1	TGTGCCAGCAGTCCTCGACAGGGCTCCTATAATTCACCCCTCCACTTT	CASSPRQGSYNSPLHF
TRBV25-1	TRBJ2-7	few	TRBD1	TGTGCCAGCACCCCAGAGACAGGGTACGAGCAGTACTTC	CASTPETGYEQYF
TRBV2	TRBJ2-1	NA	NA	TGTGCCAGCAGTGATTGGAGCTCCTACAATGAGCAGTTCTTC	CASSDWSSYNEQFF
TRBV4-3	TRBJ2-3	few	NA	TGCGCCAGCAGCCAGCACCGAATGGGCGGCGGAGTACGGGATACGCAGTATTTT	CASSQHRMGGGVRDTQYF
TRBV12-3/TRBV12-4	TRBJ2-7	many	TRBD1	TGTGCCAGCAGATACACTGGGACAGGGAGTTACGAGCAGTACTTC	CASRYTGTGSYEQYF
TRBV5-4	TRBJ2-5	NA	NA	TGTGCCAGCAGCCGGGGGGACAACCAAGAGACCCAGTACTTC	CASSRGDNQETQYF